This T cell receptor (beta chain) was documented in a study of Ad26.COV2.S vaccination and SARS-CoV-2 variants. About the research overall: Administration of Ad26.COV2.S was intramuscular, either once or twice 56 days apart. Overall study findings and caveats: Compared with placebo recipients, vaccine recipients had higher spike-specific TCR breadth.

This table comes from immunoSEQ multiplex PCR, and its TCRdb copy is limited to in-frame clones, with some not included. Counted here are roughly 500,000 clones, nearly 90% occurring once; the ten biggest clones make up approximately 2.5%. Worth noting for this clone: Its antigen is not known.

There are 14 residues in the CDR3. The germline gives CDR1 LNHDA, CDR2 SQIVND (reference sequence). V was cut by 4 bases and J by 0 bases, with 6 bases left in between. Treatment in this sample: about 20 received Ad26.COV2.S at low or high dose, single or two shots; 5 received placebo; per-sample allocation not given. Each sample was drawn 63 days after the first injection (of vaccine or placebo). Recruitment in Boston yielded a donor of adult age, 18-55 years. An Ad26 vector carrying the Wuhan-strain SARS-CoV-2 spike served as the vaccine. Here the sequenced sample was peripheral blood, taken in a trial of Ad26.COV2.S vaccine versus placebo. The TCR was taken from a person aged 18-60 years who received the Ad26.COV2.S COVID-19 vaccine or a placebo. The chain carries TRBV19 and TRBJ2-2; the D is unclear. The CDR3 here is CASSKRPNTGELFF. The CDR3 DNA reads TGTGCCAGTAGTAAGAGACCGAACACCGGGGAGCTGTTTTTT.